What follows is one T cell receptor beta chain and its context. The data were obtained in a study of control samples from healthy donors and cancer patients. Only in-frame clones appear in the TCRdb table, and some are missing; sequencing was by immunoSEQ multiplex PCR. The sample contains fewer than 65,000 clones, over 85% of which appear only once. Sequencing used PBMCs. The sequence was collected from a man between 40 and 49 years old with colorectal cancer.

The CDR3 here is CASSVATGGGGYTF. DNA of the CDR3: TGTGCCAGCAGCGTAGCTACAGGGGGCGGTGGCTACACCTTC. The chain carries TRBV9 and TRBJ1-2; 9 nucleotides line up with TRBD1. J was trimmed by 7 bases and V by 0 bases; bases with no gene match: 4. The germline V gene encodes CDR1 SGDLS and CDR2 YYNGEE. The length of the CDR3 is 14 residues.